The present entry profiles one T cell receptor (beta chain) with its context. This record comes from a study of human T cells and chemical hapten exposure. TCRdb independently ran MiXCR on the RACE reads; one entry per CDR3 protein. The table shows 120,000 or so distinct CDR3 sequences, with approximately 13% occurring only once. Time point defined: pre-sensitization, week 0. Treatment indicated: therapeutic diphenylcyclopropenone sensitization with weekly scalp DPC. The receptor was derived from a young woman with alopecia areata. Some clones in this sample may be carry-over from other donors' samples. Here the sequenced sample was whole blood, taken in connection with sensitization to the hapten diphenylcyclopropenone (DPC).

CDR3: CASSHPVYASGAYEQYF. CDR3 nucleotide sequence: TGCGCCAGCAGCCACCCCGTATACGCTAGCGGGGCCTACGAGCAGTACTTC. The chain combines TRBV4-3 with TRBJ2-7; 9 positions match TRBD2. Trimming cost V 3 bases and J 2 bases; bases outside gene matches: 11. The CDR3 loop spans 17 amino acids. CDR1 and CDR2 (germline): LGHNA, YSLEER.